This T cell receptor (beta chain) originates from a study of PD-1 blockade in mismatch repair-deficient tumors (TCRdb year 2017). With regard to the full study: The trial enrolled under 90 consecutive patients with under 15 mismatch repair-deficient cancer types between late 2013 and 2016, all previously treated and progressing. Tumor-associated T cell clones were tracked in the peripheral blood of patients responding to PD-1 blockade by deep sequencing of TCR CDR3 regions. General findings and caveats noted by the study authors: Tumor-resident clones, often undetectable in blood before treatment, expanded rapidly after pembrolizumab and then contracted, generally before radiologic responses.

Of note for this clone: Its recognized antigen is unknown. Per-base qualities were not stored, and no clone one base away is much larger.

Libraries came from the immunoSEQ multiplex PCR assay. TCRdb mirrors the immuneACCESS table, restricted to in-frame sequences. Some clones are absent from its copies; in checked studies, under half trace to an unresolved V gene, and the reason for the others is unknown. This sample lists about 100,000 clones; 82% were detected once. The ten largest make up approximately 6.8% of the sample. Per the germline V gene, SGHTA is the CDR1 and FQGNSA is the CDR2. V is reduced by 4 bases and J by 9 bases, leaving a spacing of 10 bases between them. From its cysteine to its phenylalanine, the CDR3 spans 12 amino acids. Of all the DNA, just the CDR3 is kept, 36 bases in frame from base 1. Mismatch repair deficiency in every enrolled patient was established by polymerase chain reaction or immunohistochemistry. TCR sequencing was carried out for a few patients who responded to pembrolizumab therapy. Pembrolizumab PD-1 blockade was prospectively tested in advanced mismatch repair-deficient cancers, regardless of tissue of origin, in the phase II trial. Peripheral blood T cell samples were collected serially, before PD-1 blockade began and at several time points afterward. Blood sampling time points were reported as weeks after the first dose of pembrolizumab.

The chain uses TRBV7-2 and TRBJ2-1; the D gene remains uncertain. This sample comprised peripheral blood, obtained around 8 months after starting pembrolizumab. The sequence was obtained from an adult with mismatch repair-deficient cancer. The DNA reads TGTGCCAGCAGCTCTCACCGAGTTGAGCAGTTCTTC. Its translation reads: CASSSHRVEQFF.